Below, 18 T cell receptor beta chains from the same sample are listed, as sequenced in a study of blood T cell repertoires in COVID-19. The assay was immunoSEQ multiplex PCR, and TCRdb's table has in-frame clones only and misses some. The sample shows some 260,000 clones, 88% of them seen only once. The sequenced material came from peripheral blood. These receptors came from a woman aged 30 to 39 with COVID-19, enrolled during active disease.

The V and J genes are TRBV29-1 and TRBJ1-4, with a tentative D call TRBD1 (6 bases). In germline, CDR1 is SQVTM, CDR2 ANQGSEA. V lost 4 bases and J lost 8, with 17 bases in between. CDR3 size: 14 residues. In DNA, the CDR3 is TGCAGCGTTGGGGCGGGGGGCCCGGAAGAAAAACTGTTTTTT. This translates into CSVGAGGPEEKLFF. Drawing the rest from reference TRBV29-1 and TRBJ1-4, the complete variable domain is SAVISQKPSRDICQRGTSLTIQCQVDSQVTMMFWYRQQPGQSLTLIATANQGSEATYESGFVIDKFPISRPNLTFSTLTVSNMSPEDSSIYLCSVGAGGPEEKLFFGSGTQLSVL.

V gene TRBV5-1 combines with J gene TRBJ1-2; D not resolved. Germline V gene sequence: CDR1 SGHRS, CDR2 YFSETQ. Trimming stripped 0 bases from V and 1 base from J, with 13 bases between. The CDR3 loop spans 16 amino acids. CDR3 nucleotides: TGCGCCAGCAGCTTGGAGGCAGGAGGACTTAACTATGGCTACACCTTC. Translating gives CASSLEAGGLNYGYTF. Full variable domain (missing parts from reference TRBV5-1 and TRBJ1-2): KAGVTQTPRYLIKTRGQQVTLSCSPISGHRSVSWYQQTPGQGLQFLFEYFSETQRNKGNFPGRFSGRQFSNSRSEMNVSTLELGDSALYLCASSLEAGGLNYGYTFGSGTRLTVV.

The chain combines TRBV7-9 with TRBJ2-1, with 9 nucleotides matching TRBD2. The CDR3 extends over 15 amino acids. V lost 5 bases, J lost 8 bases, and 10 bases stayed unmatched. In germline, CDR1 is SEHNR, CDR2 FQNEAQ (reference sequence). Here the CDR3 DNA reads TGTGCCAGCAGCGATAGCGGGAGATCGAGGCATGAGCAGTTCTTC. This codes for CASSDSGRSRHEQFF.

The chain uses TRBV13 and TRBJ2-4, with 10 bases identical to TRBD2. Trimming took 5 bases from V and 7 from J; bases not matched to a gene: 5. The length of the CDR3 is 14 residues. CDR1 and CDR2 (germline): PRHDT, FYEKMQ (reference sequence). CDR3 in amino acids: CASSQELAGNIQYF. CDR3 sequence (DNA): TGTGCCAGCAGCCAAGAACTAGCGGGGAACATTCAGTACTTC.

The rearrangement links TRBV2 to TRBJ1-5; TRBD1 matches at 7 bases. Germline V CDR1 and CDR2: SNHLY, FYNNEI. The CDR3 runs 16 residues. Unmatched junction bases numbered 8, after V lost 3 bases and J lost 3 bases. CDR3 DNA: TGTGCCAGCAGTGATTCAGGGGGACGTTTCAATCAGCCCCAGCATTTT. Its protein product is CASSDSGGRFNQPQHF. The full variable domain, completed using reference TRBV2 and TRBJ1-5, is EPEVTQTPSHQVTQMGQEVILRCVPISNHLYFYWYRQILGQKVEFLVSFYNNEISEKSEIFDDQFSVERPDGSNFTLKIRSTKLEDSAMYFCASSDSGGRFNQPQHFGDGTRLSIL.

The chain carries TRBV4-3 and TRBJ2-5, with TRBD2 matching over 10 bases. The CDR3 sequence is 17 residues long. V shed 1 base and J 2 bases; nucleotides not matched to a gene: 7. Germline CDR1 and CDR2: LGHNA and YSLEER. The CDR3 region is CASSQGPAGGRQETQYF. The DNA for the CDR3 is TGCGCCAGCAGCCAAGGGCCAGCGGGAGGGAGACAAGAGACCCAGTACTTC.

The CDR3 here is CASSTQGSGTQYF. CDR3 DNA sequence: TGTGCCAGCAGCACGCAGGGTAGTGGGACCCAGTACTTC. The chain employs TRBV5-4 and TRBJ2-5, with D tentatively TRBD1 (5 bases). The CDR3 totals 13 residues. Germline V gene lookup returns CDR1 SGHNT and CDR2 YYREEE (reference sequence). The V and J ends lost 4 bases and 7 bases respectively, with 14 bases between them.

The V call is TRBV6-5, the J call TRBJ1-3; 8 bases fit TRBD1. The CDR3 contains 14 residues. CDR1 is MNHEY and CDR2 is SVGAGI in the germline V gene. V was pared by 5 bases and J by 8 bases, with 8 bases of the junction left unmatched. DNA of the CDR3: TGTGCCAGCAGTCTCCGGGACAGGATGGACACCATATATTTT. Translating it yields CASSLRDRMDTIYF.

This clone showed up just a few times. The chain couples TRBV11-2 to TRBJ2-4; tentatively, D is TRBD2 (5 bases). The germline V gene encodes CDR1 SGHAT and CDR2 FQNNGV. This CDR3 has 15 residues. V was pared by 0 bases and J by 3 bases, with 9 bases between. The CDR3 reads CASSLDTRDKNIQYF. The CDR3 DNA reads TGTGCCAGCAGCTTAGACACACGGGACAAAAACATTCAGTACTTC.

The rearrangement uses TRBV29-1 and TRBJ2-5, with TRBD1 matching over 8 bases. CDR3 size: 13 residues. Germline CDR1 SQVTM, CDR2 ANQGSEA. V lost 4 bases and J lost 5; bases outside the gene matches: 6. The CDR3, as DNA: TGCAGCGTTGGGACAGGGTTGAGGGAGACCCAGTACTTC. It translates to CSVGTGLRETQYF.

This clone was seen a single time. The chain joins TRBV5-1 to TRBJ1-1; 7 bases align to TRBD1. Trimming removed 4 bases from V and 2 bases from J; junction bases left unmatched: 5. Germline values: CDR1 SGHRS, CDR2 YFSETQ. This CDR3 comprises 14 residues. CDR3 DNA sequence: TGCGCCAGCAGCACCCGACAGGGAAACACTGAAGCTTTCTTT. This encodes CASSTRQGNTEAFF.

V gene TRBV9 combines with J gene TRBJ1-2; no reliable D call. The CDR3 runs 14 residues. CDR1 SGDLS and CDR2 YYNGEE come from the germline V gene. The ends were cut back, 1 base at V and 0 bases at J, with 7 bases in the middle. The CDR3, as DNA: TGTGCCAGCAGCGTACAGTCAGCTAACTATGGCTACACCTTC. This gives the protein CASSVQSANYGYTF. The full variable domain, its missing parts supplied by reference TRBV9 and TRBJ1-2, is DSGVTQTPKHLITATGQRVTLRCSPRSGDLSVYWYQQSLDQGLQFLIQYYNGEERAKGNILERFSAQQFPDLHSELNLSSLELGDSALYFCASSVQSANYGYTFGSGTRLTVV.

The chain has TRBV9 and TRBJ2-3, with TRBD2 matching over 7 bases. J lost 0 bases, V lost 3 bases, and 7 bases had no gene match. Germline V gene sequence: CDR1 SGDLS, CDR2 YYNGEE. The CDR3 has 16 amino acids. For the CDR3, the DNA is TGTGCCAGCAGCGGAGTCGGGCGGGGGAGCACAGATACGCAGTATTTT. Residues: CASSGVGRGSTDTQYF.

V usage is TRBV7-9 and J usage is TRBJ1-2, with 8 nucleotides matching TRBD1. This CDR3 spans 15 amino acids. Germline V gene data show CDR1 as SEHNR and CDR2 as FQNEAQ (reference sequence). With 4 bases clipped from V and 0 bases from J, the junction kept 4 bases outside the gene matches. CDR3 amino acids: CASSSQGEANYGYTF. The CDR3 bases are TGTGCCAGCAGCTCACAGGGGGAGGCTAACTATGGCTACACCTTC. The complete variable domain, with remaining parts taken from reference TRBV7-9 and TRBJ1-2, reads DTGVSQNPRHKITKRGQNVTFRCDPISEHNRLYWYRQTLGQGPEFLTYFQNEAQLEKSRLLSDRFSAERPKGSFSTLEIQRTEQGDSAMYLCASSSQGEANYGYTFGSGTRLTVV.

The chain carries TRBV7-9 and TRBJ1-1; D is uncertain. Germline lookup yields CDR1 SEHNR and CDR2 FQNEAQ (reference sequence). V was cut by 7 bases and J by 7 bases, with 10 bases left in between. This CDR3 is 11 amino acids long. The CDR3 DNA follows: TGTGCCAGCACACCCGGGAGTGAAGCTTTCTTT. Its protein product is CASTPGSEAFF.

The chain has TRBV7-6 and TRBJ2-3; 8 nucleotides agree with TRBD2. Germline-derived CDR1 and CDR2 are SGHVS and FNYEAQ. The CDR3 consists of 16 residues. With V trimmed by 1 base and J by 2 bases, 5 bases remained unmatched. CDR3 loop: CASSLGAGGPTDTQYF. DNA of the CDR3: TGTGCCAGCAGCTTAGGGGCGGGAGGACCCACAGATACGCAGTATTTT.

V usage is TRBV7-8 and J usage is TRBJ2-1; 7 bases agree with TRBD2. The germline V gene has CDR1 SGHVS and CDR2 FQNEAQ. J gave up 0 bases and V 4 bases, and 15 bases lay outside the gene matches. This CDR3 is built from 19 residues. The CDR3 spells CASSWNSGGGLRSYNEQFF. The CDR3 coding sequence is TGTGCCAGCAGCTGGAACAGTGGGGGGGGACTCCGCTCCTACAATGAGCAGTTCTTC.

The chain joins TRBV18 to TRBJ1-1; 7 bases line up with TRBD1. The germline V gene has CDR1 KGHSH and CDR2 LQKENI. The CDR3 runs 15 residues. V lost 6 bases to trimming and J lost 0 bases; unmatched junction nucleotides: 7. This CDR3 is CASSRGPSVNTEAFF. The DNA for the CDR3 is TGTGCCAGCTCTAGGGGGCCCTCGGTGAACACTGAAGCTTTCTTT.